The 10 T cell receptor beta chains in this list originate from one sample, sequenced in a study of T cells in localized non-small cell lung cancer. Generated by immunoSEQ multiplex PCR, the TCRdb table keeps only in-frame clones and is missing some. The sample has tens of thousands of clones; 80% to 90% are singletons. Sequencing was performed on peripheral blood, taken before any cancer treatment. These receptors came from a man aged 40 to 70 with stage I lung adenocarcinoma.

This clone is a singleton in its sample. V and J are TRBV25-1 and TRBJ1-2; D uncertain. The length of the CDR3 is 13 residues. Germline V gene lookup returns CDR1 MGHDK and CDR2 SYGVNS. V gave up 2 bases and J gave up 5 bases, with 9 bases separating them. CDR3 bases: TGTGCCAGCAGTGAACTCACGGAATATGGCTACACCTTC. Residues: CASSELTEYGYTF.

V is TRBV5-4 and J is TRBJ2-1; 9 bases are a match to TRBD1. Unmatched junction bases numbered 8, after V lost 3 bases and J lost 7 bases. The CDR3 contains 15 residues. CDR1 SGHNT and CDR2 YYREEE come from the germline V gene (reference sequence). The CDR3 nucleotides are TGTGCCAGCAGCTACCGGGACAGGGCAGGTAATGAGCAGTTCTTC. Protein product: CASSYRDRAGNEQFF.

This rearrangement joins TRBV7-9 to TRBJ1-4; D is undetermined. V was trimmed by 0 bases and J by 8 bases, leaving 13 bases between them. The germline CDR1 and CDR2 sequences are SEHNR and FQNEAQ (reference sequence). The CDR3 sequence is 15 residues long. The chain's CDR3 is CASSLAIRQGEKLFF. CDR3 sequence (DNA): TGTGCCAGCAGCTTAGCCATAAGACAAGGGGAAAAACTGTTTTTT.

This chain uses TRBV7-9 with TRBJ1-1; D remains unclear. V lost 4 bases to trimming and J lost 2 bases, with 5 bases between them. Germline CDR1 is SEHNR and CDR2 is FQNEAQ (reference sequence). The length of the CDR3 is 12 residues. The CDR3 spells CASSWDNTEAFF. CDR3 bases: TGTGCCAGCAGCTGGGATAACACTGAAGCTTTCTTT.

The chain recombines TRBV6-6 with TRBJ2-5; D tentatively reads TRBD1 or TRBD2 (6 bases each). The germline CDR1 and CDR2 sequences are MNHNY and SVGAGI (reference sequence). Trimming removed 7 bases from V and 5 bases from J, with 14 bases in between. This CDR3 spans 13 amino acids. DNA of the CDR3: TGTGCCAGCACCCAAGGGGGGAGGGAGACCCAGTACTTC. Encoded protein: CASTQGGRETQYF.

As regards this clone: At the DNA level, this CDR3 is encoded by other sequences in the same sample as well. The V and J genes are TRBV7-3 and TRBJ1-1; TRBD1 is a possible D gene (5 bases). The CDR3 contains 13 residues. Trimming cost V 0 bases and J 5 bases, with 7 bases left between them. Germline V gene lookup returns CDR1 SGHTA and CDR2 FQGTGA. This CDR3 reads CASSLTGGTEAFF. In nucleotides, the CDR3 is TGTGCCAGCAGCTTAACGGGGGGGACTGAAGCTTTCTTT.

V and J are TRBV30 and TRBJ1-6; 7 nucleotides match TRBD1. The CDR3 has 15 residues. With 2 bases clipped from V and 7 bases from J, the junction kept 8 bases outside the gene matches. Germline V gene lookup returns CDR1 GTSNPN and CDR2 SVGIG (reference sequence). For the CDR3, the DNA is TGTGCCTGGAGTTCCGGAAGGGGGCAAAATTCACCCCTCCACTTT. Translating gives CAWSSGRGQNSPLHF.

This clone appeared a single time. The chain has TRBV10-3 and TRBJ1-5, with TRBD1 identical over 7 bases. The trim removed 6 bases at V and 4 bases at J, leaving 3 bases unmatched. Germline V gives CDR1 ENHRY, CDR2 SYGVKD. The CDR3 is 13 residues long. CDR3: CAIRETGNQPQHF. CDR3 sequence (DNA): TGTGCCATCAGGGAGACAGGGAATCAGCCCCAGCATTTT.

This clone was counted between two and nine times. The CDR3 coding sequence is TGTGCCAGCAAGGACAGTAGAGGGTCACCCCTCCACTTT. Amino acids: CASKDSRGSPLHF. The rearrangement uses TRBV2 and TRBJ1-6, with D perhaps matching TRBD1 (6 bases). V lost 7 bases, J lost 10 bases, and 14 bases lay in between. The CDR3 contains 13 residues. In germline, CDR1 is SNHLY, CDR2 FYNNEI.

This clone was detected only once. The V and J genes are TRBV14 and TRBJ2-5, with D uncertain. Germline assignment: CDR1 SGHDN and CDR2 FVKESK. CDR3 length: 14 amino acids. Trimming took off 5 bases at V and 7 bases at J, with 17 bases between the two ends. The DNA for the CDR3 is TGTGCCAGCAGCTCCTGGGCCGCAGAAGGGACCCAGTACTTC. Translation: CASSSWAAEGTQYF. Using reference TRBV14 and TRBJ2-5 for the parts outside the CDR3, the full variable domain is EAGVTQFPSHSVIEKGQTVTLRCDPISGHDNLYWYRRVMGKEIKFLLHFVKESKQDESGMPNNRFLAERTGGTYSTLKVQPAELEDSGVYFCASSSWAAEGTQYFGPGTRLLVL.